This entry lists 7 T cell receptor delta chains sequenced from one sample in a study of γδ T cells in repeated Plasmodium falciparum infection. TCRdb re-analyzed the multiplex PCR reads via CATT. Altogether around 86,000 delta-chain clones are present, roughly 1.4% being singletons, with the ten largest covering roughly 8.1%. Bulk repertoires came from Vgamma9/Vdelta2+ or Vdelta2-negative gammadelta T cells flow-sorted from PBMC. Material for sequencing was gamma-delta T cells from blood. Receptors originate from a pool of human donors (malaria-infected and uninfected, not separated).

In regard to this clone: It differs at one base from a far larger clone, so likely a read error. At the DNA level, this CDR3 is encoded by other sequences in the same sample as well. In DNA, the CDR3 is TGTGCCTGTGACCGCGTAGGTACTGGGGGATCGTACACCGATAAACTCATCTTC. Amino acids: CACDRVGTGGSYTDKLIF. For the V gene the call is TRDV2; the J gene has no call; the table's D call TRDD3 went unverified against the DNA. There are 18 residues in the CDR3. Germline lookup yields CDR1 GEAIGNYY and CDR2 EKD.

This chain joins TRDV1 and TRDJ2, with TRDD3 identical over 8 bases. Since TCRdb gives no J gene, matching the DNA to germline was used here to assign it. The V and J ends lost 0 bases and 4 bases, in that order; junction bases with no gene match: 19. The CDR3 sequence is 21 residues long. CDR1 is TSWWSYY, CDR2 QGS, per germline. In DNA form, the CDR3 reads TGTGCTCTTGGGGAACTAGGGATATTCCCTGTACTGGGGGTCAAGACAGCACAACTCTTCTTT. Translation gives CALGELGIFPVLGVKTAQLFF.

Concerning this clone: A read error is likely here: a far larger clone is one base away. This sample includes further DNA sequences coding for the same CDR3. V is TRDV1 and J is TRDJ1, with 10 bases fitting TRDD3. V trimming: 3 bases; J trimming: 2 bases; junction bases outside the gene matches: 18. The CDR3 loop spans 20 amino acids. Germline assignment: CDR1 TSWWSYY and CDR2 QGS. The CDR3 sequence: CALGELPTGDWGILTDKLIF. The CDR3, as DNA: TGTGCTCTTGGGGAGCTTCCTACGGGGGACTGGGGGATCCTTACCGATAAACTCATCTTT.

This clone has a handful of counts. The rearrangement joins TRDV1 to TRDJ1; a possible D gene is TRDD2 (5 bases). CDR3 length equals 22 residues. Germline V gives CDR1 TSWWSYY, CDR2 QGS. V was cut by 0 bases and J by 0 bases, with 29 bases left in between. CDR3 DNA sequence: TGTGCTCTTGGGGAACTAGTACCTACGATGGCGCTCTACCAGGGGTACACCGATAAACTCATCTTT. This translates into CALGELVPTMALYQGYTDKLIF.

In regard to this clone: The protein held in TCRdb is that of a much larger clone and does not match this DNA's translation at residue 15, likely because of a read error; the protein shown is translated from the DNA. This chain joins TRDV1 and TRDJ1; TRDD3 matches at 8 bases. The CDR3 extends over 16 amino acids. Per germline, CDR1 TSWWSYY and CDR2 QGS. The CDR3: CALGEFGGSYTDKLTF. In nucleotides, the CDR3 is TGTGCTCTTGGGGAATTTGGGGGATCCTACACCGATAAACTCACCTTT.

There are a few counts of this clone. The protein recorded in TCRdb matches a much larger clone and deviates from this DNA's translation at residue 6, suggesting a read error; the protein here is obtained by translating the DNA. V is TRDV2 and J is TRDJ1; D unclear. V lost 3 bases, J lost 7 bases, and 20 bases lay in between. The germline gives CDR1 GEAIGNYY, CDR2 EKD. The CDR3 runs to 15 residues. The CDR3 DNA reads TGTGCCTGTGACCCCTTTCAACGTCCGCACGGTAAACTCATCTTT. Translated, it gives CACDPFQRPHGKLIF.

This clone occurred a few times. This likely came from a read error, as a far larger clone is one base away. Other DNA sequences in the same sample also yield this CDR3. The J gene is TRDJ2, the V gene TRDV2, with D perhaps matching TRDD3 (6 bases). The J gene was missing in TCRdb and was found by matching the end of the DNA to germline. CDR3 length: 15 residues. The germline V and J ends were trimmed by 1 base and 1 base, with 9 bases remaining between them. Germline V lookup: CDR1 GEAIGNYY, CDR2 EKD. In DNA, the CDR3 is TGTGCCTGTGACACTGGGGGGTATTTGACAGCACAACTCTTCTTT. Translation: CACDTGGYLTAQLFF.